What follows is one TCR beta chain and its context. The PCR was carried out with 60 Vbeta primers and 13 Jbeta primers. Sequencing was performed with immunoSEQ multiplex PCR; in TCRdb, only in-frame clones are kept and a portion is missing. The sample yields about 180,000 clones, 80% seen once. The sample belongs to a study of cytomegalovirus exposure and HLA in healthy donors. Germline lookup yields CDR1 MGHRA and CDR2 YSYEKL. Unmatched junction bases numbered 16, after V lost 4 bases and J lost 1 base. The CDR3 has 19 amino acids. The V and J genes are TRBV4-1 and TRBJ1-1; 9 bases map to TRBD1. The source of this sequence is a woman under 40 in good health and CMV-seronegative. The sample comprised PBMCs. CDR3 DNA: TGCGCCAGCAGCCCCCCCCCGGACAGGGGAGATGTGAGGAACACTGAAGCTTTCTTT. Residues: CASSPPPDRGDVRNTEAFF.